These T cell receptor beta chains were read from a single sample in a study of T cell responses to AZD1222 COVID-19 vaccine. Method: immunoSEQ multiplex PCR; TCRdb's copy keeps in-frame clones and lacks some. This table has about 150,000 clones, roughly 89% appearing once. The source was peripheral blood, collected 28 days after the second AZD1222 dose. The receptors shown here come from an adult who received the AZD1222 COVID-19 vaccine. Each CDR3 is given with its conserved first and last residue. Rows may omit the clone size; those that give it use once, few, many or a size class.

j_call v_call clone_size cdr3_aa
TRBJ1-4 TRBV9 - CASSLGWGRGEKLFF
TRBJ2-1 TRBV9 - CASAAGGLNEQFF
TRBJ1-2 TRBV5-4 - CASSLWGNGYTF
TRBJ2-1 TRBV5-4 - CASSQPGGYNEQFF
TRBJ2-2 TRBV10-2 - CASSESRGLGELFF
TRBJ2-1 TRBV11-1 - CASSSRGGEQFF
TRBJ1-3 TRBV6-6 - CAGRDYGSGNTIYF
TRBJ1-2 TRBV6-2/TRBV6-3 - CASSLQGRYGYTF
TRBJ2-1 TRBV9 once CASSPTSPGLRLHNEQFF
TRBJ1-1 TRBV7-9 - CASSPETGRNTEAFF
TRBJ2-5 TRBV6-5 - CASSYVAGVGETQYF
TRBJ1-1 TRBV7-2 once CASSPRGDGTEAFF
TRBJ2-1 TRBV10-2 - CASTAMGNNEQFF
TRBJ2-2 TRBV11-3 - CASSRTSGRFTGELFF
TRBJ1-1 TRBV4-3 - CASSQASGREAFF
TRBJ2-7 TRBV21-1 - CASSTPRRRTIGDEQYF
TRBJ2-7 TRBV29-1 - CSVRGSASGPAYEQYF
TRBJ2-5 TRBV28 - CASTSSGTSLRETQYF
TRBJ1-4 TRBV18 - CASSPPGGEEKLFF
TRBJ1-1 TRBV14 few CASSQESRMNTEAFF
TRBJ1-3 TRBV7-9 - CASLYRAGTSGNTIYF